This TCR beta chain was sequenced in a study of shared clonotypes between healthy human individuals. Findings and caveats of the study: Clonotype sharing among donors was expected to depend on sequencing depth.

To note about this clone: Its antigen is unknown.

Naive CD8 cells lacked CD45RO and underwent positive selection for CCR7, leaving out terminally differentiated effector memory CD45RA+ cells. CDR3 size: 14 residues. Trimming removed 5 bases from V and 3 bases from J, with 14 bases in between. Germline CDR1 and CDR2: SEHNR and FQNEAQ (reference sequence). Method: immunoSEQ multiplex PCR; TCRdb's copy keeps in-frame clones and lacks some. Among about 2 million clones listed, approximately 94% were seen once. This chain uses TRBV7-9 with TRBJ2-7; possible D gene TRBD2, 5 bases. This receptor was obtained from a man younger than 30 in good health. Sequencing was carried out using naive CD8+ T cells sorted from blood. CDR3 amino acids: CASSPAGKYYEQYF. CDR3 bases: TGTGCCAGCAGCCCAGCCGGGAAATACTACGAGCAGTACTTC. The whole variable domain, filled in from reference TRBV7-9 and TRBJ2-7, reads DTGVSQNPRHKITKRGQNVTFRCDPISEHNRLYWYRQTLGQGPEFLTYFQNEAQLEKSRLLSDRFSAERPKGSFSTLEIQRTEQGDSAMYLCASSPAGKYYEQYFGPGTRLTVT.